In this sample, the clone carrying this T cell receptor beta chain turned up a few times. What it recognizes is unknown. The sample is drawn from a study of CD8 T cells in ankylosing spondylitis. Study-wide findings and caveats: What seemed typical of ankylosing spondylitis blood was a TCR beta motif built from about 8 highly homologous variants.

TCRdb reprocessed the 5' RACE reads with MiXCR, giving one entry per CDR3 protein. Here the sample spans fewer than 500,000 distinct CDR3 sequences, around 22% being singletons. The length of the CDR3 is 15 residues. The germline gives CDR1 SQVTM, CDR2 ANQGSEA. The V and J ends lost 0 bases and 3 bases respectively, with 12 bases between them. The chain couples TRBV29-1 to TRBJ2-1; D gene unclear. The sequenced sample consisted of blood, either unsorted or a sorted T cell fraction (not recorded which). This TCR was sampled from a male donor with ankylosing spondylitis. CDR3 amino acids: CSVEEGRKDYNEQFF. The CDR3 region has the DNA TGCAGCGTTGAAGAGGGCAGAAAAGACTACAATGAGCAGTTCTTC.